This T cell receptor beta chain was retrieved from a study of blood T cell repertoires in COVID-19. As for the study in general: Acute and convalescent COVID-19 samples came from the United States, Italy and Spain.

Under the authors' procedure: The authors estimated nucleated cell counts from reference gene primer amplification. Libraries were prepared by immunoSEQ multiplex PCR; TCRdb keeps only in-frame clonotypes and omits some of them. Clonal size and the V and J genes are those of that table, whereas D and trimming came from the DNA. The sample shows roughly 260,000 clones, less than 90% of them seen only once. The V segment lost 7 bases and the J segment 6 bases; nucleotides outside the gene matches: 11. Germline V lookup: CDR1 LNHDA, CDR2 SQIVND (reference sequence). The CDR3 extends over 15 amino acids.

Source material: peripheral blood. This TCR came from a man in his sixties who had recovered from COVID-19. The chain is built from TRBV19 and TRBJ1-2, with 10 bases matching TRBD1. CDR3 in DNA: TGTGCCAGTAACTACCTAGGGGGACAGGGGCATGGCTACACCTTC. It is translated as CASNYLGGQGHGYTF.